The rows below give T cell receptor beta chains drawn from one sample of a study of T-cell memory formation after mild COVID-19. Via MiXCR, TCRdb re-called the 5' RACE reads, giving one row per CDR3 protein. The sample has around 310,000 distinct CDR3 sequences, 20% to 25% seen once. What was sequenced was PBMCs or a T cell subset sorted from them (not recorded which). These receptors came from a man in his late teens or twenties who had mild COVID-19 (a few samples of this study predate the infection). Cell type and time point are not known. Both conserved end residues are part of each CDR3. Each record gives: CDR3 length, D gene, J gene, V gene, clone size, CDR3 DNA, CDR3 protein. D genes are given only for firm matches. Expanded clones are given a class, and other clones once, few, many or no size at all.

CDR3 length: 15; D gene: NA; J gene: TRBJ2-3; V gene: TRBV6-5; clone size: NA; CDR3 DNA: TGTGCCAGCAGGCCCCGGGGGGTAGGGGGTGATACGCAGTATTTT; CDR3 protein: CASRPRGVGGDTQYF
CDR3 length: 15; D gene: TRBD2; J gene: TRBJ2-7; V gene: TRBV7-8; clone size: NA; CDR3 DNA: TGTGCCAGCAGCCGCCCGAGAAGCGGGGGCTACGAGCAGTACTTC; CDR3 protein: CASSRPRSGGYEQYF
CDR3 length: 15; D gene: NA; J gene: TRBJ1-1; V gene: TRBV5-1; clone size: NA; CDR3 DNA: TGCGCCAGCAGCGCCGGGACGGCCATTATCACTGAAGCTTTCTTT; CDR3 protein: CASSAGTAIITEAFF
CDR3 length: 12; D gene: NA; J gene: TRBJ2-1; V gene: TRBV6-6; clone size: few; CDR3 DNA: TGTGCCAGCAGTGACGACAGGACAGAGCAGTTCTTC; CDR3 protein: CASSDDRTEQFF
CDR3 length: 16; D gene: TRBD2; J gene: TRBJ2-3; V gene: TRBV5-1; clone size: few; CDR3 DNA: TGCGCCAGCAGCTGGGGGACTAGTCCTAGCACAGATACGCAGTATTTT; CDR3 protein: CASSWGTSPSTDTQYF
CDR3 length: 12; D gene: NA; J gene: TRBJ1-1; V gene: TRBV20-1; clone size: few; CDR3 DNA: TGCAGTGGTACGACAGAGAACGCTGAAGCTTTCTTT; CDR3 protein: CSGTTENAEAFF
CDR3 length: 12; D gene: TRBD1; J gene: TRBJ2-2; V gene: TRBV28; clone size: few; CDR3 DNA: TGTGCCAGCAGCAGGGGGCCCGGGGAGCTGTTTTTT; CDR3 protein: CASSRGPGELFF
CDR3 length: 16; D gene: NA; J gene: TRBJ2-1; V gene: TRBV7-6; clone size: NA; CDR3 DNA: TGTGCCAGCAGCCCCCGGGGCCGCTCAATGTACAATGAGCAGTTCTTC; CDR3 protein: CASSPRGRSMYNEQFF
CDR3 length: 15; D gene: NA; J gene: TRBJ1-6; V gene: TRBV11-2; clone size: NA; CDR3 DNA: TGTGCCAGCAGCTTAGGCTCTGGGCGGAATTCACCCCTCCACTTT; CDR3 protein: CASSLGSGRNSPLHF
CDR3 length: 13; D gene: TRBD1; J gene: TRBJ1-2; V gene: TRBV5-1; clone size: few; CDR3 DNA: TGCGCCAGCAGCCTGGGACAGGGTTCCCACTACACCTTC; CDR3 protein: CASSLGQGSHYTF
CDR3 length: 15; D gene: TRBD1; J gene: TRBJ1-2; V gene: TRBV10-3; clone size: few; CDR3 DNA: TGTGCCATCAGTGAGGTGGGGACAGGGGTCTATGGCTACACCTTC; CDR3 protein: CAISEVGTGVYGYTF
CDR3 length: 15; D gene: NA; J gene: TRBJ2-3; V gene: TRBV12-3/TRBV12-4; clone size: NA; CDR3 DNA: TGTGCCAGCAGTTTTGGACCCGGGGGCACAGATACGCAGTATTTT; CDR3 protein: CASSFGPGGTDTQYF
CDR3 length: 13; D gene: NA; J gene: TRBJ1-2; V gene: TRBV20-1; clone size: NA; CDR3 DNA: TGCAGTGCTACGGAGCAAGGGGCTGGGGGCTACACCTTC; CDR3 protein: CSATEQGAGGYTF
CDR3 length: 16; D gene: NA; J gene: TRBJ2-3; V gene: TRBV2; clone size: few; CDR3 DNA: TGTGCCAGCGGTCAGGGGGGGACGTTAAGCACAGATACGCAGTATTTT; CDR3 protein: CASGQGGTLSTDTQYF
CDR3 length: 19; D gene: NA; J gene: TRBJ2-1; V gene: TRBV7-6; clone size: NA; CDR3 DNA: TGTGCCAGCAGCTTAGAAGCGGGCACGAGGGCCAGGGTCAAGGGTGAGCAGTTCTTC; CDR3 protein: CASSLEAGTRARVKGEQFF
CDR3 length: 16; D gene: NA; J gene: TRBJ2-1; V gene: TRBV13; clone size: NA; CDR3 DNA: TGTGCCAGCAGCTCGGGACTGGGGGAATCCTACAATGAGCAGTTCTTC; CDR3 protein: CASSSGLGESYNEQFF
CDR3 length: 15; D gene: NA; J gene: TRBJ2-7; V gene: TRBV27; clone size: NA; CDR3 DNA: TGTGCCAGCAGTCCGCAGGCCGGGCCCACCTACGAGCAGTACTTC; CDR3 protein: CASSPQAGPTYEQYF
CDR3 length: 15; D gene: NA; J gene: TRBJ2-4; V gene: TRBV7-3; clone size: few; CDR3 DNA: TGTGCCAGCAGCAAAGGGGGGTCAGCCAAAAACATTCAGTACTTC; CDR3 protein: CASSKGGSAKNIQYF
CDR3 length: 13; D gene: NA; J gene: TRBJ2-7; V gene: TRBV29-1; clone size: few; CDR3 DNA: TGCAGCGCCCAGACCCCTCAATCGGCCGAGCAGTACTTC; CDR3 protein: CSAQTPQSAEQYF
CDR3 length: 15; D gene: NA; J gene: TRBJ1-2; V gene: TRBV7-8; clone size: NA; CDR3 DNA: TGTGCCAGCAGCTTGAGTTCCGGGACCTTATATGGCTACACCTTC; CDR3 protein: CASSLSSGTLYGYTF
CDR3 length: 13; D gene: TRBD2; J gene: TRBJ2-7; V gene: TRBV7-9; clone size: NA; CDR3 DNA: TGTGCCAGCAGCCCAGGGACTAGCAACGAGCAGTACTTC; CDR3 protein: CASSPGTSNEQYF
CDR3 length: 14; D gene: NA; J gene: TRBJ1-2; V gene: TRBV5-1; clone size: many; CDR3 DNA: TGCGCCAGCAGCTTGGACAGACGGACCTATGGCTACACCTTC; CDR3 protein: CASSLDRRTYGYTF
CDR3 length: 14; D gene: TRBD1; J gene: TRBJ2-5; V gene: TRBV5-1; clone size: NA; CDR3 DNA: TGCGCCAGCAGCGTTAGAGGGACAGGGGAGCCCCAGTACTTC; CDR3 protein: CASSVRGTGEPQYF
CDR3 length: 13; D gene: NA; J gene: TRBJ2-6; V gene: TRBV20-1; clone size: NA; CDR3 DNA: TGCAGTGCACAAAGCTCTGGGGCCAACGTCCTGACTTTC; CDR3 protein: CSAQSSGANVLTF
CDR3 length: 15; D gene: NA; J gene: TRBJ2-7; V gene: TRBV4-1; clone size: many; CDR3 DNA: TGCGCCAGCAGCCAAGTTGCCGACAGGACCTACGAGCAGTACTTC; CDR3 protein: CASSQVADRTYEQYF
CDR3 length: 13; D gene: NA; J gene: TRBJ1-2; V gene: TRBV6-5; clone size: few; CDR3 DNA: TGTGCCAGCAGTGGGGGGTCTACCTATGGCTACACCTTC; CDR3 protein: CASSGGSTYGYTF
CDR3 length: 14; D gene: NA; J gene: TRBJ2-7; V gene: TRBV4-3; clone size: NA; CDR3 DNA: TGCGCCAGCAGCCAAGGAAGGGGGGACTACGAGCAGTACTTC; CDR3 protein: CASSQGRGDYEQYF
CDR3 length: 15; D gene: TRBD1; J gene: TRBJ1-3; V gene: TRBV2; clone size: few; CDR3 DNA: TGTGCCAGCAGTGAACAGGGGGCTATCGGAAACACCATATATTTT; CDR3 protein: CASSEQGAIGNTIYF
CDR3 length: 15; D gene: NA; J gene: TRBJ2-2; V gene: TRBV29-1; clone size: many; CDR3 DNA: TGCAGCGTTGATGGGGCTCGGGGGAGCACCGGGGAGCTGTTTTTT; CDR3 protein: CSVDGARGSTGELFF
CDR3 length: 15; D gene: NA; J gene: TRBJ1-1; V gene: TRBV9; clone size: NA; CDR3 DNA: TGTGCCAGCAGCCGTTCTGGGTCGGGAGAGACTGAAGCTTTCTTT; CDR3 protein: CASSRSGSGETEAFF
CDR3 length: 16; D gene: TRBD2; J gene: TRBJ2-5; V gene: TRBV4-1; clone size: few; CDR3 DNA: TGCGCCAGCAGCCTAAGCGGGACTAGCGAAGGGGAGACCCAGTACTTC; CDR3 protein: CASSLSGTSEGETQYF
CDR3 length: 11; D gene: NA; J gene: TRBJ2-1; V gene: TRBV24-1; clone size: once; CDR3 DNA: TGTGCCACCAGTGGGGCAGTTGGGTGGTTCTTC; CDR3 protein: CATSGAVGWFF
CDR3 length: 15; D gene: NA; J gene: TRBJ1-1; V gene: TRBV12-3/TRBV12-4; clone size: few; CDR3 DNA: TGTGCCAGCAGTTTCTATAAGGCGACCGCACTTGAAGCTTTCTTT; CDR3 protein: CASSFYKATALEAFF
CDR3 length: 16; D gene: TRBD1; J gene: TRBJ2-3; V gene: TRBV6-2/TRBV6-3; clone size: few; CDR3 DNA: TGTGCCAGCAGTTCACGGACAGGCAAAGGCACAGATACGCAGTATTTT; CDR3 protein: CASSSRTGKGTDTQYF
CDR3 length: 16; D gene: NA; J gene: TRBJ2-7; V gene: TRBV4-3; clone size: few; CDR3 DNA: TGCGCCAGCAGCCAAGAAGTTGCTCTGAATCCCTACGAGCAGTACTTC; CDR3 protein: CASSQEVALNPYEQYF
CDR3 length: 14; D gene: NA; J gene: TRBJ1-5; V gene: TRBV13; clone size: NA; CDR3 DNA: TGTGCCAGCGCGGACGGATATAGCAATCAGCCCCAGCATTTT; CDR3 protein: CASADGYSNQPQHF
CDR3 length: 15; D gene: NA; J gene: TRBJ1-5; V gene: TRBV10-2; clone size: few; CDR3 DNA: TGCGCCAGCAGTGATCCCGGGGGTAGCAATCAGCCCCAGCATTTT; CDR3 protein: CASSDPGGSNQPQHF
CDR3 length: 15; D gene: TRBD2; J gene: TRBJ2-5; V gene: TRBV12-3/TRBV12-4; clone size: NA; CDR3 DNA: TGTGCCAGCGGGAATAGCGGGGGGGTCCAAGAGACCCAGTACTTC; CDR3 protein: CASGNSGGVQETQYF
CDR3 length: 14; D gene: NA; J gene: TRBJ1-2; V gene: TRBV6-5; clone size: NA; CDR3 DNA: TGTGCCAGCAGTCCCCAAAGGGGGTGGAATGGCTACACCTTC; CDR3 protein: CASSPQRGWNGYTF
CDR3 length: 16; D gene: NA; J gene: TRBJ2-1; V gene: TRBV6-5; clone size: few; CDR3 DNA: TGTGCCAGCAGTTATTTCGGGGCCGCGAGGAACAATGAGCAGTTCTTC; CDR3 protein: CASSYFGAARNNEQFF
CDR3 length: 13; D gene: NA; J gene: TRBJ2-7; V gene: TRBV10-2; clone size: few; CDR3 DNA: TGCGCCAGCAGTGAGGGAGAAAACTACGAGCAGTACTTC; CDR3 protein: CASSEGENYEQYF
CDR3 length: 15; D gene: TRBD2; J gene: TRBJ2-5; V gene: TRBV4-1; clone size: NA; CDR3 DNA: TGCGCCAGCAGCCTGCGGGGGGACCTGAGGGAGACCCAGTACTTC; CDR3 protein: CASSLRGDLRETQYF
CDR3 length: 15; D gene: TRBD1; J gene: TRBJ1-5; V gene: TRBV4-2; clone size: NA; CDR3 DNA: TGTGCCAGCAGCTCACAACAGGGGAGATCTAAGCCCCAGCATTTT; CDR3 protein: CASSSQQGRSKPQHF
CDR3 length: 16; D gene: NA; J gene: TRBJ2-3; V gene: TRBV7-2; clone size: NA; CDR3 DNA: TGTGCCAGCAGCCCCCAGGGCGTGGGAATCACAGATACGCAGTATTTT; CDR3 protein: CASSPQGVGITDTQYF
CDR3 length: 15; D gene: NA; J gene: TRBJ1-5; V gene: TRBV28; clone size: NA; CDR3 DNA: TGTGCCAGCAGTTTAACTAGGGAGATGAATCAGCCCCAGCATTTT; CDR3 protein: CASSLTREMNQPQHF
CDR3 length: 15; D gene: TRBD1; J gene: TRBJ1-2; V gene: TRBV7-8; clone size: NA; CDR3 DNA: TGTGCCAGCAGCCCCCAGACAGGGACCGAGGGTGGCTACACCTTC; CDR3 protein: CASSPQTGTEGGYTF
CDR3 length: 19; D gene: NA; J gene: TRBJ1-5; V gene: TRBV5-1; clone size: once; CDR3 DNA: TGCGCCAGCAGCTTGGGCAATAGGAAGGACAGTAGCAGCAATCAGCCCCAGCATTTT; CDR3 protein: CASSLGNRKDSSSNQPQHF
CDR3 length: 16; D gene: NA; J gene: TRBJ2-3; V gene: TRBV9; clone size: NA; CDR3 DNA: TGTGCCAGCAGCGTAGAGGCCCCGGACCACACAGATACGCAGTATTTT; CDR3 protein: CASSVEAPDHTDTQYF
CDR3 length: 14; D gene: NA; J gene: TRBJ2-7; V gene: TRBV5-1; clone size: NA; CDR3 DNA: TGCGCCAGCAGCTCGGGTGGGGTTTCGGTGGAGCAGTACTTC; CDR3 protein: CASSSGGVSVEQYF
CDR3 length: 16; D gene: NA; J gene: TRBJ2-1; V gene: TRBV7-6; clone size: few; CDR3 DNA: TGTGCCAGCAGCTTGTCTCTGCCGGGCTTATACAATGAGCAGTTCTTC; CDR3 protein: CASSLSLPGLYNEQFF
CDR3 length: 11; D gene: NA; J gene: TRBJ2-4; V gene: TRBV3-1; clone size: few; CDR3 DNA: TGTGCCAGCAGCCAGCAGGGGATTCAGTACTTC; CDR3 protein: CASSQQGIQYF
CDR3 length: 18; D gene: TRBD2; J gene: TRBJ2-5; V gene: TRBV7-2; clone size: few; CDR3 DNA: TGTGCCAGCAGCCCCTATGCTAGCGGGGGGGCACGAGCGGAGACCCAGTACTTC; CDR3 protein: CASSPYASGGARAETQYF
CDR3 length: 15; D gene: TRBD1; J gene: TRBJ1-6; V gene: TRBV5-4; clone size: NA; CDR3 DNA: TGTGCCAGCAGCCCGGGACAGACCGTTAATTCACCCCTCCACTTT; CDR3 protein: CASSPGQTVNSPLHF